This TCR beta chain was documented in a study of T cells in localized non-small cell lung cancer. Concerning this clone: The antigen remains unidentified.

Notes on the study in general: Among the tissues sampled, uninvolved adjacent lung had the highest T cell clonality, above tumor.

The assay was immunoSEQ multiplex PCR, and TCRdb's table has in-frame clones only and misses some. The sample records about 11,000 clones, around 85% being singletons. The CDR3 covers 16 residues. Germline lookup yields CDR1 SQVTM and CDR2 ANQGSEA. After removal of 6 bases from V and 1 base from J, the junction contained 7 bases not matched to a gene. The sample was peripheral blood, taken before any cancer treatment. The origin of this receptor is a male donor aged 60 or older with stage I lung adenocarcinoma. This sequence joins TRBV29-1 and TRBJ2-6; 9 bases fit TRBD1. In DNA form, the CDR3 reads TGCAGCGTACCCGGGACAGGGAGTTCTGGGGCCAACGTCCTGACTTTC. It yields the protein CSVPGTGSSGANVLTF.